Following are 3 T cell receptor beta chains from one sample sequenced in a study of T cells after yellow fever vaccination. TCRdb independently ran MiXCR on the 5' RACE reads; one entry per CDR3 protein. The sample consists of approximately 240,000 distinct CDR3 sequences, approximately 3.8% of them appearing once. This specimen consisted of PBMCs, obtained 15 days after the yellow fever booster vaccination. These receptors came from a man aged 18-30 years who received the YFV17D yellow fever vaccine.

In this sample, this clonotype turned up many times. The CDR3 region is CATSDMSSPDRADSGNQPQHF. In DNA, the CDR3 is TGTGCCACCAGTGACATGAGCTCCCCGGACAGGGCAGATAGTGGCAATCAGCCCCAGCATTTT. The rearrangement joins TRBV24-1 to TRBJ1-5, with 8 nucleotides matching TRBD1. Trimming cost V 4 bases and J 2 bases; bases outside gene matches: 21. The CDR3 consists of 21 residues. CDR1 KGHDR and CDR2 SFDVKD come from the germline V gene.

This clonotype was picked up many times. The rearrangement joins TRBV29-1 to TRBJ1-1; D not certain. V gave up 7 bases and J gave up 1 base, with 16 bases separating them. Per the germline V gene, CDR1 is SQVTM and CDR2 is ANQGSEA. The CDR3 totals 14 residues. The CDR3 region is CSALQGGPNTEAFF. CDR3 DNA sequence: TGCAGCGCTCTCCAAGGTGGACCGAACACTGAAGCTTTCTTT.

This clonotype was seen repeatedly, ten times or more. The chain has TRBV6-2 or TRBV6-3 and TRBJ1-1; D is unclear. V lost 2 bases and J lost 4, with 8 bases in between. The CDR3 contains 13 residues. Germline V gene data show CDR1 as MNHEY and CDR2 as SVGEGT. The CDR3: CASSYGVGTEAFF. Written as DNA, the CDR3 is TGTGCCAGCAGTTACGGGGTTGGCACTGAAGCTTTCTTT.